Shown below are 6 T cell receptor beta chains from a single sample sequenced in a study of CD8 T cells in ankylosing spondylitis. Notes on the study in general: Characteristic, it appeared, of ankylosing spondylitis blood was a TCR beta motif of roughly eight highly homologous variants.

Antigen specificity for these receptors is unknown. TCRdb independently ran MiXCR on the 5' RACE reads; one entry per CDR3 protein. The sample gives about 340,000 distinct CDR3 sequences, under 8.5% of which show up once; just over 14% is in the top ten. What was sequenced was blood, either unsorted or a sorted T cell fraction (not recorded which). These receptor sequences come from a male donor with ankylosing spondylitis.

The chain has TRBV5-1 and TRBJ2-7; D perhaps matches TRBD1 (7 bases). The CDR3 totals 15 residues. Trimming stripped 6 bases from V and 3 bases from J, with 19 bases between. The germline gives CDR1 SGHRS, CDR2 YFSETQ. The CDR3 DNA reads TGCGCCAGCACCCCTCGGGCGGGACAGAGCTACGAGCAGTACTTC. The encoded protein is CASTPRAGQSYEQYF. The variable domain in full, with the rest retrieved from reference TRBV5-1 and TRBJ2-7, is KAGVTQTPRYLIKTRGQQVTLSCSPISGHRSVSWYQQTPGQGLQFLFEYFSETQRNKGNFPGRFSGRQFSNSRSEMNVSTLELGDSALYLCASTPRAGQSYEQYFGPGTRLTVT.

The chain has TRBV27 and TRBJ1-1; a possible D gene is TRBD1 (5 bases). The CDR3 consists of 16 residues. V shed 3 bases and J shed 2 bases, with 16 bases lying between them. CDR1 MNHEY and CDR2 SMNVEV come from the germline V gene (reference sequence). The CDR3 spells CASSFGPTGLNTEAFF. The CDR3 region has the DNA TGTGCCAGCAGTTTCGGCCCTACGGGGCTCAACACTGAAGCTTTCTTT.

This clonotype was found a few times. This chain connects TRBV11-2 to TRBJ2-7; D uncertain. The V and J ends lost 1 base and 8 bases respectively, with 9 bases between them. From germline, CDR1 is SGHAT and CDR2 FQNNGV. This CDR3 has 12 amino acids. CDR3 bases: TGTGCCAGCAGCTTAGGGATTCCCCAGCAGTACTTC. Translated: CASSLGIPQQYF.

This clonotype was counted many times. The chain couples TRBV25-1 to TRBJ1-1; 9 bases are shared with TRBD1. V was pared by 8 bases and J by 4 bases, with 8 bases of the junction left unmatched. The CDR3 totals 14 residues. CDR1 is MGHDK and CDR2 is SYGVNS in the germline V gene. The CDR3 loop is CASRRDRESTEAFF. The CDR3 DNA is TGTGCCAGCCGAAGGGACAGGGAGAGCACTGAAGCTTTCTTT.

The rearrangement uses TRBV11-3 and TRBJ2-5; 8 nucleotides match TRBD2. CDR1 and CDR2 (germline): SGHNT, YENEEA. This CDR3 comprises 16 residues. V shed 4 bases, J shed 5 bases, and the junction held 12 bases outside the gene matches. The CDR3 is CASSSSPREGRETQYF. CDR3 bases: TGTGCCAGCAGCTCCTCCCCCCGGGAGGGCCGGGAGACCCAGTACTTC.

This clonotype was counted many times. The gene calls are TRBV10-3 and TRBJ2-7, with 8 nucleotides matching TRBD2. CDR1 is ENHRY and CDR2 is SYGVKD in the germline V gene. V shed 10 bases, J shed 2 bases, and the junction held 7 bases outside the gene matches. The CDR3 covers 13 residues. The CDR3 loop is CATKRERAYEQYF. For the CDR3, the DNA is TGTGCCACCAAGCGGGAGCGGGCCTACGAGCAGTACTTC.